The clone carrying this T cell receptor beta chain was observed a handful of times. Its target is not known. The entry originates in a study of glioma-infiltrating T cells. The CDR3 has 15 residues. Germline loops: CDR1 KGHSH, CDR2 LQKENI. Trimming left V 2 bases short and J 5 bases short, with 13 bases between. Study-level findings and limits: Tissue-blood divergence was below expectation in non-neoplastic patients, above in gliomas.

TCR alpha and beta CDR3 regions were amplified from RNA using iRepertoire nested multiplex PCR. TCRdb re-called the multiplex PCR reads with MiXCR, one entry per CDR3 protein. The sample carries under 200,000 distinct CDR3 sequences, approximately 30% recorded once. The receptor comes from a human donor with low-grade glioma or glioblastoma, undergoing nonglioma brain surgery, or in good health (not recorded which). The sample taken for sequencing was glioma tissue, nonneoplastic brain tissue, or PBMCs (not recorded which). The chain carries TRBV18 and TRBJ2-1, with TRBD2 as a possible D gene (5 bases). The CDR3 sequence: CASSPRAGINNEQFF. CDR3 coding DNA: TGTGCCAGCTCACCAAGGGCCGGGATCAACAATGAGCAGTTCTTC. The full variable domain, with the rest looked up from reference TRBV18 and TRBJ2-1, is NAGVMQNPRHLVRRRGQEARLRCSPMKGHSHVYWYRQLPEEGLKFMVYLQKENIIDESGMPKERFSAEFPKEGPSILRIQQVVRGDSAAYFCASSPRAGINNEQFFGPGTRLTVL.